These T cell receptor beta chains were read from a single sample in a study of cytomegalovirus exposure and HLA in healthy donors. Libraries were prepared by immunoSEQ multiplex PCR; TCRdb keeps only in-frame clonotypes and omits some of them. The sample carries 160,000 or so clones, 70% to 80% recorded once. Material: PBMCs. All receptors derive from a man aged 30-40 years in good health and CMV-seropositive. The CDR3 runs from the conserved cysteine through the conserved F or W.

J gene: TRBJ1-2; V gene: TRBV7-8; CDR3 protein: CASSSRTGRGGYTF
J gene: TRBJ2-1; V gene: TRBV11-3; CDR3 protein: CASSRKASGAYNEQFF
J gene: TRBJ2-1; V gene: TRBV5-1; CDR3 protein: CASSLWTGYNEQFF
J gene: TRBJ1-5; V gene: TRBV6-5; CDR3 protein: CASRPTGGNQPQHF
J gene: TRBJ2-1; V gene: TRBV7-9; CDR3 protein: CASSLLALRGNEQFF
J gene: TRBJ1-5; V gene: TRBV28; CDR3 protein: CASSNQQGYQPQHF
J gene: TRBJ2-2; V gene: TRBV6-5; CDR3 protein: CASRPGQGITGELFF
J gene: TRBJ2-5; V gene: TRBV7-8; CDR3 protein: CASSANRVPQETQYF
J gene: TRBJ2-7; V gene: TRBV7-9; CDR3 protein: CASSPEGQRYEQYF
J gene: TRBJ2-1; V gene: TRBV11-1; CDR3 protein: CASSPSPSYNEQFF
J gene: TRBJ2-5; V gene: TRBV10-2; CDR3 protein: CASRMGGGETQYF
J gene: TRBJ2-3; V gene: TRBV7-2; CDR3 protein: CASSSFRQSTDTQYF
J gene: TRBJ2-5; V gene: TRBV5-1; CDR3 protein: CASRALWTGGQETQYF
J gene: TRBJ1-1; V gene: TRBV5-1; CDR3 protein: CASSWGQGGLEAFF
J gene: TRBJ1-2; V gene: TRBV29-1; CDR3 protein: CSVDPDRDRGRGYGYTF
J gene: TRBJ2-7; V gene: TRBV5-1; CDR3 protein: CASSLGQGVYEQYF